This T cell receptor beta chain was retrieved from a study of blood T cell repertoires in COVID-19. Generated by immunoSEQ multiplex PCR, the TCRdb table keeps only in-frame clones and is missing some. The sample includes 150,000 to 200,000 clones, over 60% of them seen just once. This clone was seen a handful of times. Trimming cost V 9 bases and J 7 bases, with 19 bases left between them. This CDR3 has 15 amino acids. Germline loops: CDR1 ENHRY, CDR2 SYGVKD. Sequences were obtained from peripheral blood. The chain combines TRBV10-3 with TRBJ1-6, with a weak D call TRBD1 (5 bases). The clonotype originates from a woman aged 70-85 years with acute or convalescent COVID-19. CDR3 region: CAIAPGRSENSPLHF. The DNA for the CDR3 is TGTGCCATTGCACCAGGGAGGTCGGAAAATTCACCCCTCCACTTT.